These 11 T cell receptor beta chains were sequenced from one sample in a study of shared clonotypes between healthy human individuals. Here immunoSEQ multiplex PCR was the method, and the copy in TCRdb shows in-frame clones only, minus some. The sample consists of about 980,000 clones, about 80% of them appearing once. The sequencing sample was made of memory CD4+ T cells sorted from blood. Regarding subset: CD45RA-negative fraction. Receptor source: a man younger than 35 in good health.

As concerns this clone: Different DNA sequences within this sample yield the same CDR3. V and J are TRBV4-3 and TRBJ2-3; 10 positions agree with TRBD2. Germline V lookup: CDR1 LGHNA, CDR2 YSLEER. Trimming took 4 bases from V and 4 from J; bases not matched to a gene: 2. The CDR3 has 14 residues. CDR3 residues: CASSRGTSADTQYF. CDR3 in DNA: TGCGCCAGCAGCCGAGGGACTAGCGCAGATACGCAGTATTTT.

The rearrangement links TRBV19 to TRBJ1-4, with TRBD1 matching over 10 bases. The germline gives CDR1 LNHDA, CDR2 SQIVND (reference sequence). There are 16 residues in the CDR3. V trimming: 7 bases; J trimming: 7 bases; junction bases outside the gene matches: 12. This chain's CDR3 is CASTRKRDRGSEKLFF. The DNA of the CDR3 is TGTGCCAGTACCCGAAAGAGGGACAGGGGAAGTGAAAAACTGTTTTTT.

This chain links TRBV20-1 with TRBJ2-3; possibly TRBD2 for D (6 bases). The V and J ends lost 3 bases and 11 bases respectively, with 12 bases between them. The germline V gene has CDR1 DFQATT and CDR2 SNEGSKA (reference sequence). CDR3 length: 11 amino acids. CDR3 bases: TGCAGTGCTAGGCCCGAGACTAGGCAGTATTTT. Amino acids: CSARPETRQYF.

The genes are TRBV6-8 and TRBJ1-2; TRBD1 aligns across 7 bases. Germline CDR1 MNHGY, CDR2 SAAAGT. The CDR3 totals 14 residues. With V trimmed by 6 bases and J by 8 bases, 12 bases remained unmatched. The CDR3 spells CASSPVQGGNGYTF. CDR3 DNA: TGTGCCAGCAGCCCTGTGCAGGGGGGGAACGGCTACACCTTC.

J is TRBJ2-7 and V is TRBV10-2; 10 bases fit TRBD1. Looked up from germline, CDR1 is WSHSY and CDR2 is SAAADI. The CDR3 is made up of 15 amino acids. With 7 bases clipped from V and 1 base from J, the junction kept 7 bases outside the gene matches. The CDR3 bases are TGCGCCAGCAACCGAGGGACAGGGGTGTCCTACGAGCAGTACTTC. Encoded protein: CASNRGTGVSYEQYF.

Only one count was recorded for this clone. This sequence joins TRBV2 and TRBJ1-2; no clear D. CDR1 is SNHLY and CDR2 is FYNNEI in the germline V gene. V lost 7 bases and J lost 6, with 15 bases in between. This CDR3 contains 13 residues. CDR3 sequence (DNA): TGTGCCAGCAATGAGGCAGGCAAAAATGGCTACACCTTC. Encoded protein: CASNEAGKNGYTF.

This sequence joins TRBV28 and TRBJ2-7; 9 bases are shared with TRBD1. The CDR3 has 14 amino acids. Germline V lookup: CDR1 MDHEN, CDR2 SYDVKM. V was clipped by 5 bases and J by 6 bases; unmatched bases: 8. This chain's CDR3 is CASSPGGTGSEQYF. In DNA, the CDR3 is TGTGCCAGCAGTCCAGGGGGGACAGGGTCCGAGCAGTACTTC.

This clone came up a few times. V and J are TRBV11-2 and TRBJ2-2; tentatively, D is TRBD2 (5 bases). V was trimmed by 1 base and J by 6 bases, leaving 6 bases between them. Germline V gives CDR1 SGHAT, CDR2 FQNNGV. CDR3 length: 13 amino acids. The CDR3 DNA sequence: TGTGCCAGCAGCTTAGTCGGGGCCGGGGAGCTGTTTTTT. Protein sequence: CASSLVGAGELFF.

This chain connects TRBV2 to TRBJ1-5; unclear D gene. Germline V lookup: CDR1 SNHLY, CDR2 FYNNEI. This CDR3 has 13 amino acids. V lost 6 bases to trimming and J lost 0 bases, with 6 bases between them. The CDR3 DNA sequence: TGTGCCAGCAGACCCAATAGCAATCAGCCCCAGCATTTT. Translating gives CASRPNSNQPQHF.

The chain is built from TRBV5-6 and TRBJ1-5, with 9 bases lining up with TRBD1. V trimming: 0 bases; J trimming: 7 bases; junction bases outside the gene matches: 5. This CDR3 region has 15 residues. Germline values: CDR1 SGHDT, CDR2 YYEEEE. CDR3 protein: CASSLADRGSQPQHF. CDR3 bases: TGTGCCAGCAGCTTGGCCGACAGGGGGAGCCAGCCCCAGCATTTT.

This clone has a single count. The chain joins TRBV6-5 to TRBJ2-7; TRBD1 is a possible D gene (6 bases). V was cut by 2 bases and J by 2 bases, with 16 bases left in between. CDR3 length equals 16 residues. The germline gives CDR1 MNHEY, CDR2 SVGAGI. The chain's CDR3 is CASSYPHTGCAYEQYF. CDR3 DNA: TGTGCCAGCAGTTACCCCCATACAGGGTGTGCCTACGAGCAGTACTTC.